The 17 T cell receptor beta chains below were found in one sample sequenced in a study of T-cell memory formation after mild COVID-19. In TCRdb, the 5' RACE reads were re-called with MiXCR into one record per CDR3 protein. Found here are more than 200,000 distinct CDR3 sequences, about 16% of them singletons; the top ten hold 3.5%. Sequenced input: PBMCs or a T cell subset sorted from them (not recorded which). Source of these receptors: a young man who had mild COVID-19 (a few samples of this study predate the infection). Cell type and time point are not known.

There are many counts of this clonotype. The rearrangement uses TRBV7-2 and TRBJ2-5; D gene ambiguous. CDR1 is SGHTA and CDR2 is FQGNSA in the germline V gene. V lost 0 bases, J lost 4 bases, and 12 bases lay in between. The CDR3 runs 15 residues. The CDR3 bases are TGTGCCAGCAGCTTAGCGAGTGTCAGAGCAGAGACCCAGTACTTC. Translation: CASSLASVRAETQYF.

This clonotype was found a few times. The rearrangement uses TRBV7-2 and TRBJ2-2; no clear D gene. The CDR3 runs to 14 residues. V lost 1 base and J 3 bases, leaving 6 bases between the germline ends. Germline CDR1 reads SGHTA; CDR2 reads FQGNSA. In DNA, the CDR3 is TGTGCCAGCAGCTTAGAGGTGTACACCGGGGAGCTGTTTTTT. Amino acid sequence: CASSLEVYTGELFF.

The rearrangement joins TRBV5-1 to TRBJ2-6; D is ambiguous. The CDR3 has 14 amino acids. V was pared by 5 bases and J by 0 bases, with 6 bases between. From germline, CDR1 is SGHRS and CDR2 YFSETQ. The CDR3 spells CASRSSSGANVLTF. The CDR3 coding sequence is TGCGCCAGCAGATCCAGCTCTGGGGCCAACGTCCTGACTTTC.

This clonotype was recorded at least ten times. The chain is built from TRBV7-2 and TRBJ1-1, with D possibly TRBD1 on 5 matching bases. Trimming removed 7 bases from V and 4 bases from J, with 13 bases in between. Germline V lookup: CDR1 SGHTA, CDR2 FQGNSA. The length of the CDR3 is 13 residues. The DNA for the CDR3 is TGTGCCAGCACCCAGTGGGGGGTCACTGAAGCTTTCTTT. This sequence encodes CASTQWGVTEAFF.

This clonotype was counted a few times. This chain uses TRBV6-6 with TRBJ1-3; D is possibly TRBD1 (6 bases). Germline V gene lookup returns CDR1 MNHNY and CDR2 SVGAGI (reference sequence). Trimming took 11 bases from V and 0 from J, leaving 11 bases between them. This CDR3 has 13 residues. In nucleotides, the CDR3 is TGTGCCGGGGGCGATTTCTCTGGAAACACCATATATTTT. This encodes CAGGDFSGNTIYF.

This clonotype has only a few counts. The chain carries TRBV5-1 and TRBJ1-1; a possible D gene is TRBD1 (5 bases). Trimming removed 6 bases from V and 2 bases from J, with 14 bases in between. Per germline, CDR1 SGHRS and CDR2 YFSETQ. The CDR3 sequence is 14 residues long. CDR3 DNA sequence: TGCGCCAGCACCTCGGGACCGCCTAACACTGAAGCTTTCTTT. Amino acids: CASTSGPPNTEAFF.

This clonotype was counted only a few times. The V call is TRBV4-2, the J call TRBJ1-1; no reliable D call. Deletions cut 1 base from V and 5 bases from J, with 8 bases between. Germline CDR1 LGHNA, CDR2 YNFKEQ. The CDR3 totals 13 residues. CDR3 loop: CASSQAWLTEAFF. DNA of the CDR3: TGTGCCAGCAGCCAAGCATGGTTGACTGAAGCTTTCTTT.

The gene calls are TRBV5-1 and TRBJ2-2; perhaps TRBD1 as D (6 bases). The CDR3 runs to 13 residues. V dropped 4 bases and J dropped 6 bases, with 10 bases sitting between them. Looked up from germline, CDR1 is SGHRS and CDR2 is YFSETQ. The CDR3 protein is CASSVTGAGELFF. CDR3 nucleotides: TGCGCCAGCAGCGTGACAGGAGCCGGGGAGCTGTTTTTT.

The genes are TRBV12-3 or TRBV12-4 and TRBJ1-6, with 7 bases aligning to TRBD1. The CDR3 totals 15 residues. The V and J ends lost 2 bases and 6 bases, in that order; junction bases with no gene match: 4. The CDR3 DNA is TGTGCCAGCAGTTTAATTTCAGGGGGTAATTCACCCCTCCACTTT. Its translation is CASSLISGGNSPLHF.

The DNA for the CDR3 is TGTGCCAGCAGTTTCGCACTAGCGGATTACACAGATACGCAGTATTTT. Encoded protein: CASSFALADYTDTQYF. This chain links TRBV12-3 or TRBV12-4 with TRBJ2-3; 8 bases map to TRBD2. V lost 3 bases to trimming and J lost 2 bases; unmatched junction nucleotides: 7. This CDR3 is built from 16 residues.

The rearrangement joins TRBV4-1 to TRBJ2-7, with 8 bases aligning to TRBD1. CDR1 is MGHRA and CDR2 is YSYEKL in the germline V gene. With 5 bases clipped from V and 13 bases from J, the junction kept 10 bases outside the gene matches. The CDR3 has 12 residues. The CDR3 spells CASSSQGAGVYF. The CDR3 nucleotides read TGCGCCAGCAGCTCGCAGGGGGCCGGGGTTTACTTC.

There are a few counts of this clonotype. The genes are TRBV5-4 and TRBJ2-1; a weak D match, TRBD2 (5 bases). Germline V gives CDR1 SGHNT, CDR2 YYREEE (reference sequence). V gave up 2 bases and J gave up 0 bases, with 9 bases separating them. The CDR3 contains 15 residues. CDR3 coding DNA: TGTGCCAGCAGCTTCGAGGGAAGCTCCTACAATGAGCAGTTCTTC. Its protein is CASSFEGSSYNEQFF.

The rearrangement joins TRBV11-3 to TRBJ2-1; either TRBD1 or TRBD2 may fit D (5 bases each). The CDR3 consists of 18 residues. Trimming pared 3 bases from V and 10 bases from J, leaving 28 bases between. Germline V gene sequence: CDR1 SGHNT, CDR2 YENEEA. The CDR3 nucleotides are TGTGCCAGCAGCTTCCTTCGCGGGCGACAGAGGATTCTCGGGGAGCAGTTCTTC. The encoded protein is CASSFLRGRQRILGEQFF.

In this sample, this clonotype turned up many times. V and J are TRBV5-1 and TRBJ2-7; D perhaps matches TRBD1 (6 bases). The CDR3 consists of 11 residues. Germline CDR1 is SGHRS and CDR2 is YFSETQ. Trimming stripped 3 bases from V and 6 bases from J, with 7 bases between. CDR3 nucleotides: TGCGCCAGCAGCTCAGGGGTCGAGCAGTACTTC. As protein: CASSSGVEQYF.

The table lists this clonotype with a few counts. The chain has TRBV2 and TRBJ1-1; 7 positions agree with TRBD1. Germline V CDR1 and CDR2: SNHLY, FYNNEI. The ends lost 4 bases at V and 9 bases at J; junction bases unmatched: 5. The CDR3 contains 12 residues. CDR3 sequence (DNA): TGTGCCAGCAGTGGTCCAGGGGGGAAAGCTTTCTTT. Amino acids: CASSGPGGKAFF.

This chain uses TRBV7-2 with TRBJ2-1; 10 bases align to TRBD2. There are 15 residues in the CDR3. V was pared by 6 bases and J by 4 bases, with 6 bases of the junction left unmatched. Germline lookup yields CDR1 SGHTA and CDR2 FQGNSA. The CDR3 DNA is TGTGCCAGCAGTACGCTAGCGGGGGCTTACAATGAGCAGTTCTTC. This encodes CASSTLAGAYNEQFF.

Judged by abundance, this clonotype is large. The chain has TRBV2 and TRBJ2-2, with TRBD2 matching over 8 bases. The ends lost 5 bases at V and 0 bases at J; junction bases unmatched: 5. This CDR3 contains 16 residues. Germline V gives CDR1 SNHLY, CDR2 FYNNEI. The CDR3 protein is CASSRTSGANTGELFF. CDR3 coding DNA: TGTGCCAGCAGTCGCACTAGCGGAGCGAACACCGGGGAGCTGTTTTTT.